Ten or more counts support the clone carrying this TCR beta chain. Using its own MiXCR run on the 5' RACE reads, TCRdb lists one record per CDR3 protein. The table records some 96,000 distinct CDR3 sequences, about 12% of them present only once. These data belong to a study of early T cells in non-severe SARS-CoV-2 infection. The CDR3 has 17 residues. Trimming at V came to 5 bases and at J to 2 bases, leaving 12 bases not matched to a gene. CDR1 and CDR2 from the germline V gene are SGHTA and FQGNSA. This receptor was taken from an adult who was a healthcare worker with PCR-confirmed SARS-CoV-2 infection or an uninfected control (not recorded which). Sequenced: whole blood. The V and J genes are TRBV7-2 and TRBJ2-3, with 8 bases identical to TRBD1. CDR3 sequence reads: CASSSLPGQANTDTQYF. CDR3 nucleotides: TGTGCCAGCAGCAGTTTACCGGGACAGGCTAACACAGATACGCAGTATTTT.